This T cell receptor beta chain was sequenced for a study of identical twins. The study's findings and limits: With abundant cord blood beta clonotypes, insertions were fewer; memory repertoires showed no such pattern.

Each CDR3 protein is one row after TCRdb ran MiXCR on the 5' RACE reads. The repertoire holds 400,000 to 500,000 distinct CDR3 sequences, with more than 13% as singletons. The CDR3 has 15 amino acids. V lost 1 base, J lost 2 bases, and 2 bases stayed unmatched. CDR1 SGHDN and CDR2 FVKESK come from the germline V gene. Comments on this clonotype: The antigen is undetermined.

These data also featured in a second study, about yellow fever vaccine responses in identical twins. That paper adds: Twins' vaccine T cell responses reportedly seemed partly convergent and partly personalized.

The chain is built from TRBV14 and TRBJ2-1; TRBD2 agrees at 7 bases. The sequenced material came from CD4+ T cells sorted from blood. This clonotype was obtained from a woman aged 18-30 years in good health. The CDR3 loop is CASSQVTSAYNEQFF. As DNA, the CDR3 is TGTGCCAGCAGCCAAGTAACTAGCGCCTACAATGAGCAGTTCTTC.